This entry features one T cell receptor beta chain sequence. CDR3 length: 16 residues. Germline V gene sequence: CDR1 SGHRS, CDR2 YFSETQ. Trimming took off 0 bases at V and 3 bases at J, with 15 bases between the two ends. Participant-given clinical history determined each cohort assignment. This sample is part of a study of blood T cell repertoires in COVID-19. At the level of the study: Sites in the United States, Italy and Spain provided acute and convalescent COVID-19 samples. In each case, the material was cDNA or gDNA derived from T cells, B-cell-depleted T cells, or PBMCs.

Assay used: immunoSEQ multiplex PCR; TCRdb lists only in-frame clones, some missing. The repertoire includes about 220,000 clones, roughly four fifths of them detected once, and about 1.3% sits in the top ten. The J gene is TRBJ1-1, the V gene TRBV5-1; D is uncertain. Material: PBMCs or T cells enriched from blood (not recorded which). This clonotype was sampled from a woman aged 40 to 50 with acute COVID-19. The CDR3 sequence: CASSLGEDPTDTEAFF. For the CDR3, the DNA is TGCGCCAGCAGCTTGGGGGAGGACCCTACGGACACTGAAGCTTTCTTT.